Listed below are T cell receptor beta chains from one sample, sequenced in a study of cytomegalovirus exposure and HLA in healthy donors. Sequencing was performed with immunoSEQ multiplex PCR; in TCRdb, only in-frame clones are kept and a portion is missing. In all, the sample yields some 82,000 clones. The specimen was PBMCs. The receptor set was obtained from a woman between 25 and 40 years old in good health and CMV-seronegative. The CDR3 runs from the conserved cysteine through the conserved F or W. Each record gives: V gene, D gene, CDR3 protein. A D gene is named only where the DNA matches it firmly.

v_gene: TRBV6-1
d_gene: TRBD1
CDR3aa: CASRGQAVMNTEAFF

v_gene: TRBV14
d_gene: TRBD1
CDR3aa: CASSPNRGPGNTGELFF

v_gene: TRBV5-6
d_gene: TRBD1
CDR3aa: CASSGKGAGNEKLFF

v_gene: TRBV6-1
d_gene: NA
CDR3aa: CASSDRHQSYNYGYTF

v_gene: TRBV13
d_gene: TRBD1
CDR3aa: CASSQSGGGTGELFF

v_gene: TRBV7-8
d_gene: NA
CDR3aa: CASSLGNGRGIDEQYF

v_gene: TRBV10-1
d_gene: TRBD1
CDR3aa: CASSESGQPDYEQYF

v_gene: TRBV6-1
d_gene: NA
CDR3aa: CASSEISWVGYGYTF

v_gene: TRBV20-1
d_gene: NA
CDR3aa: CSARQRKGYTF

v_gene: TRBV5-5
d_gene: NA
CDR3aa: CASSLLGTLSYEQYF

v_gene: TRBV12-5
d_gene: NA
CDR3aa: CASARGRALGETQYF

v_gene: TRBV10-3
d_gene: TRBD1
CDR3aa: CAISGQVESGTGYLDEQFF

v_gene: TRBV19
d_gene: TRBD1
CDR3aa: CATRGPGKNIQYF

v_gene: TRBV5-1
d_gene: NA
CDR3aa: CASSSQGTGELFF

v_gene: TRBV7-9
d_gene: NA
CDR3aa: CASMGVGRPPYEQYF

v_gene: TRBV4-1
d_gene: NA
CDR3aa: CDSSQPGNTEAFF

v_gene: TRBV19
d_gene: TRBD1
CDR3aa: CATSGQGGGQPQHF

v_gene: TRBV6-1
d_gene: TRBD1
CDR3aa: CASNDRVGRAFF

v_gene: TRBV30
d_gene: NA
CDR3aa: CAWEDPSSYNEQFF

v_gene: TRBV19
d_gene: NA
CDR3aa: CASRDYLGEQYF

v_gene: TRBV4-1
d_gene: TRBD1
CDR3aa: CASSQGQGPYNEQFF

v_gene: TRBV18
d_gene: TRBD1
CDR3aa: CASSTGTGIDEQYF

v_gene: TRBV6-5
d_gene: TRBD2
CDR3aa: CASSDLAGGAEQYF

v_gene: TRBV21-1
d_gene: NA
CDR3aa: CASRLAEGQGANTGELFF

v_gene: TRBV25-1
d_gene: NA
CDR3aa: CASSESTGRNTEAFF

v_gene: TRBV4-1
d_gene: NA
CDR3aa: CASSQVARGSGANVLTF